These T cell receptor beta chains were read from a single sample in a study of shared T cell receptors in the human thymus. Here immunoSEQ multiplex PCR was the method, and the copy in TCRdb shows in-frame clones only, minus some. The data contain some 660,000 clones, about 89% of them singletons. The sample also formed part of further work on human thymus T cells.

The source material was thymocytes. The origin of the receptors is a boy less than two years old with a congenital heart defect. Each CDR3 is given with its conserved first and last residue. D genes are given only for firm matches. Clone size is given for some rows only: seen once, a few or many times, or a class if the clone is expanded.

TRBJ1-2	TRBD1	TRBV5-6	-	TGTGCCAGCAGCCCCCGGGACAGGGGAATTCATGGCTACACCTTC	CASSPRDRGIHGYTF
TRBJ2-5	-	TRBV5-1	-	TGCGCCAGCAGCCCCAGAAACAGGGCCGCAGACCAAGAGACCCAGTACTTC	CASSPRNRAADQETQYF
TRBJ2-7	TRBD1	TRBV9	-	TGTGCCAGCAGCGTAGGAGGCGACAGGGAACTTCGCGACGAGCAGTACTTC	CASSVGGDRELRDEQYF
TRBJ2-1	-	TRBV30	-	TGTGCCTGGAGTGTACTTAGCGCGGGGTGGGGTCGCTCCTACAATGAGCAGTTCTTC	CAWSVLSAGWGRSYNEQFF
TRBJ2-7	TRBD1	TRBV27	once	TGTGCCAGCAGCCCGTCCGGGACAGGGGCCTACGAGCAGTACTTC	CASSPSGTGAYEQYF
TRBJ1-6	-	TRBV5-1	-	TGCGCCAGCAGCTTGGTTCCTGGGGCCAGGGTTGATTCACCCCTCCACTTT	CASSLVPGARVDSPLHF
TRBJ2-7	-	TRBV5-1	-	TGCGCCAGCAGCTTAGCCCCAGGGGATCAAACCTACGAGCAGTACTTC	CASSLAPGDQTYEQYF
TRBJ2-5	-	TRBV7-8	-	TGTGCCAGCAGCCCTGTTATTCCGAGGCAAGAGACCCAGTACTTC	CASSPVIPRQETQYF
TRBJ1-1	-	TRBV28	-	TGTGCCAGCAGTTGGGCCAGGGTGAACACTGAAGCTTTCTTT	CASSWARVNTEAFF
TRBJ1-2	-	TRBV30	-	TGTGCCTGGAACTTTGGGATCCGGCGCAGGGATCCGAACTATGGCTACACCTTC	CAWNFGIRRRDPNYGYTF
TRBJ2-5	TRBD2	TRBV12-5	-	TGTGCTAGTGGTCCCCCAGGGACTAGCGACCTGGGAGAGACCCAGTACTTC	CASGPPGTSDLGETQYF
TRBJ2-3	TRBD2	TRBV19	-	TGTGCCAGTAGTATAGATCTAGCGGGAGGGTCGCACTTCGATACGCAGTATTTT	CASSIDLAGGSHFDTQYF
TRBJ1-2	TRBD1	TRBV19	-	TGTGCCAGCCGTGAAGACAGGGGAAACTCCCATGGCTACACCTTC	CASREDRGNSHGYTF
TRBJ2-1	-	TRBV28	-	TGTGCCAGCAGTTTCCTCAATGAGCAGTTCTTC	CASSFLNEQFF
TRBJ1-4	TRBD1	TRBV28	-	TGTGCCAGCAGTTTATTAGGGGGCGGCCGGGAAAAACTGTTTTTT	CASSLLGGGREKLFF
TRBJ1-1	TRBD1	TRBV15	-	TGTGCCACCAGCAGAGACAGGGGGCGAATTGAAGCTTTCTTT	CATSRDRGRIEAFF
TRBJ2-3	TRBD2	TRBV5-4	-	TGTGCCAGCAGCGATACTAGCGCGGGCACAGATACGCAGTATTTT	CASSDTSAGTDTQYF
TRBJ1-1	-	TRBV4-1	-	TGCGCCAGCAGCCAAGATTACAGGGTGAACACTGAAGCTTTCTTT	CASSQDYRVNTEAFF
TRBJ2-7	-	TRBV20-1	-	TGCAGTGCTAGTATCGAGCAGTACTTC	CSASIEQYF
TRBJ1-6	-	TRBV9	-	TGTGCCAGCAGCGTAGGGTTCGGGGAATTCTCACCCCTCCACTTT	CASSVGFGEFSPLHF
TRBJ1-4	-	TRBV7-7	-	TGTGCCAGCAGCCAGGGCCATGGTTGGCCTAATGAAAAACTGTTTTTT	CASSQGHGWPNEKLFF
TRBJ1-2	-	TRBV9	-	TGTGCCAGCAGCGCGGGACTTCGAGGATATGGCTACACCTTC	CASSAGLRGYGYTF
TRBJ2-5	TRBD1	TRBV4-3	-	TGCGCCAGCAGCCAAGATACCCTGGACAGGGTCCGAGGAGAGACCCAGTACTTC	CASSQDTLDRVRGETQYF
TRBJ1-1	-	TRBV27	-	TGTGCCAGCAGTTTATGGGGGGATGCTGAAGCTTTCTTT	CASSLWGDAEAFF
TRBJ2-3	TRBD1	TRBV5-1	-	TGCGCCAGCAGCTCAAGCTTATTCCGGGACAGCCGTTTCTTCACAGATACGCAGTATTTT	CASSSSLFRDSRFFTDTQYF
TRBJ1-2	-	TRBV7-9	-	TGTGCCAGCAGCTCCACTTTCGTCTACACCTTC	CASSSTFVYTF
TRBJ1-1	-	TRBV7-8	-	TGTGCCAGCAGCTTCCCGGACAGAAACACTGAAGCTTTCTTT	CASSFPDRNTEAFF
TRBJ2-5	TRBD1	TRBV9	-	TGTGCCAGCAGCGTACGGGACAGACAAGAGACCCAGTACTTC	CASSVRDRQETQYF
TRBJ2-5	TRBD2	TRBV11-2	-	TGTGCCAGCAGCCACGGACTAGCGGGGGACCAAGAGACCCAGTACTTC	CASSHGLAGDQETQYF
TRBJ2-7	-	TRBV9	-	TGTGCCAGCAGCGTAGCCACTAGCTACGAGCAGTACTTC	CASSVATSYEQYF
TRBJ1-5	-	TRBV28	-	TGTGCCAGCAGTTTCCAGCGACAGCCCCAGCATTTT	CASSFQRQPQHF
TRBJ1-1	TRBD1	TRBV30	-	TGTGCCTGGAGTGTAGGGACAGGGAACACTGAAGCTTTCTTT	CAWSVGTGNTEAFF
TRBJ2-7	-	TRBV14	-	TGTGCCAGCAGCCAAGGAACAAGGGGGGGACACGAGCAGTACTTC	CASSQGTRGGHEQYF
TRBJ2-7	-	TRBV30	-	TGTGCCTGGAGTGGAGAGGGTCGGAACGAGCAGTACTTC	CAWSGEGRNEQYF